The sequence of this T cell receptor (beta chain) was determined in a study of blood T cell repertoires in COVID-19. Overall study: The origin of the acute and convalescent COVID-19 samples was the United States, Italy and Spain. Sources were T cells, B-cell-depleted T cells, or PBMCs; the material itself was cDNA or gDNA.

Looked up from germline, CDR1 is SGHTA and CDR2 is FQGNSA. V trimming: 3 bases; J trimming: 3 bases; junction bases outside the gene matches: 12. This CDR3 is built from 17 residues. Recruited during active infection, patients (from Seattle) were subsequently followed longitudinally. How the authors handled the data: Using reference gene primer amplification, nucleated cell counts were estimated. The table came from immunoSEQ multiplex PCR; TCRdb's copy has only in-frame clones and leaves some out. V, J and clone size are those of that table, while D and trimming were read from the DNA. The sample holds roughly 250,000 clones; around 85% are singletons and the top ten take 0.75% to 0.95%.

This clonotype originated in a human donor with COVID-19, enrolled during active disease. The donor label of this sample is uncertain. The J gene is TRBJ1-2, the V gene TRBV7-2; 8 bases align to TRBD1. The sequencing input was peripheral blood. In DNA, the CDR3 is TGTGCCAGCAGCTTCCCTGAAGGGGCAGGGGGCTACTATGGCTACACCTTC. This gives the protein CASSFPEGAGGYYGYTF.